A single sample is the source of the 25 T cell receptor beta chains below, sequenced in a study of T cells in Graves' hyperthyroidism and ophthalmopathy. Researchers amplified the TCR beta CDR3 regions from RNA transcripts. Researchers ran a first-round RT-PCR on the TCR CDR3 using the HTBI primer set. TCRdb re-called the multiplex PCR reads with MiXCR, one entry per CDR3 protein. The sample holds 600,000 to 650,000 distinct CDR3 sequences; less than 25% are singletons and the top ten take 34%. The sequencing sample was made of blood. These receptors all come from a man aged 25-45 years with Graves' ophthalmopathy.

This clonotype appeared once. At one end, the junction sequence differs from germline, possibly due to a read error. This chain joins TRBV6-1 and TRBJ2-1; D is uncertain. In germline, CDR1 is MNHNS, CDR2 SASEGT. The CDR3 extends over 14 amino acids. CDR3 nucleotides: TGTGCCATCAGTGAGTCTTACAGCCAAAATGAGCAGTTCTTC. Amino acids: CAISESYSQNEQFF.

This sequence joins TRBV12-5 and TRBJ2-2; 9 bases are shared with TRBD2. Germline lookup yields CDR1 LGHNT and CDR2 FRNRAP. The CDR3 is 16 amino acids. Trimming removed 4 bases from V and 0 bases from J; junction bases left unmatched: 3. CDR3 in DNA: TGTGCTAGTGGTTCACGGACTAGCGCGAACACCGGGGAGCTGTTTTTT. Protein sequence: CASGSRTSANTGELFF.

Worth noting for this clonotype: One base away lies a much larger clone, so this may be a sequencing read error. This chain joins TRBV30 and TRBJ1-1, with a possible D match to TRBD1 (6 bases). CDR3 length: 14 amino acids. Per the germline V gene, CDR1 is GTSNPN and CDR2 is SVGIG (reference sequence). Between the trimmed V and J ends, which lost 2 bases and 4 bases, there was a span of 14 bases. CDR3 sequence reads: CAWSRGGGSTEAFF. DNA of the CDR3: TGTGCCTGGAGTAGGGGGGGAGGGAGCACTGAAGCTTTCTTT. Filled out from reference TRBV30 and TRBJ1-1, the complete variable domain reads SQTIHQWPATLVQPVGSPLSLECTVEGTSNPNLYWYRQAAGRGLQLLFYSVGIGQISSEVPQNLSASRPQDRQFILSSKKLLLSDSGFYLCAWSRGGGSTEAFFGQGTRLTVV.

The chain links TRBV20-1 to TRBJ2-3; 8 bases fit TRBD2. The V segment lost 6 bases and the J segment 3 bases; nucleotides outside the gene matches: 11. The CDR3 has 15 residues. Germline CDR1 and CDR2: DFQATT and SNEGSKA (reference sequence). The CDR3 DNA sequence: TGCAGTGCAGCCGCGCCCACTAGCGGTACAGATACGCAGTATTTT. It encodes CSAAAPTSGTDTQYF.

J is TRBJ2-1 and V is TRBV12-3 or TRBV12-4; 7 bases align to TRBD2. CDR3 length: 15 amino acids. V shed 1 base and J 8 bases; nucleotides not matched to a gene: 8. CDR3 in amino acids: CASSLVGGRGDEQFF. The CDR3 nucleotides read TGTGCCAGCAGTTTAGTTGGCGGGAGAGGAGATGAGCAGTTCTTC.

The rearrangement joins TRBV10-1 to TRBJ2-2; 8 bases fit TRBD2. This CDR3 comprises 19 residues. Germline loops: CDR1 WNHNN, CDR2 SYGVQD (reference sequence). With 0 bases clipped from V and 0 bases from J, the junction kept 9 bases outside the gene matches. The CDR3 DNA reads TGCGCCAGCAGTGAGTCGGAGATAGCGGGAACTCCGAACACCGGGGAGCTGTTTTTT. Residues: CASSESEIAGTPNTGELFF.

This clonotype was detected ten times or more. The chain links TRBV20-1 to TRBJ2-3; 8 nucleotides line up with TRBD2. After removal of 0 bases from V and 3 bases from J, the junction contained 11 bases not matched to a gene. The germline CDR1 and CDR2 sequences are DFQATT and SNEGSKA (reference sequence). This CDR3 is built from 17 residues. The CDR3 sequence: CSARDPRLAGRTDTQYF. In nucleotides, the CDR3 is TGCAGTGCTAGAGATCCTCGGCTAGCGGGTAGGACAGATACGCAGTATTTT.

This clonotype was recorded a few times. This chain joins TRBV28 and TRBJ1-2, with TRBD1 matching over 9 bases. Germline lookup yields CDR1 MDHEN and CDR2 SYDVKM. Unmatched junction bases numbered 4, after V lost 7 bases and J lost 7 bases. The CDR3 totals 12 residues. CDR3 nucleotides: TGTGCCAGCATGGGACAGGGAGGTGGCTACACCTTC. Translating gives CASMGQGGGYTF.

As to this clonotype: One junction end does not reproduce the germline sequence, and a read error may be involved. For the CDR3, the DNA is TGCGCCAGCAGCTGGACAGGGGGGACCGGGGAGCCGTTTTTT. Translation: CASSWTGGTGEPFF. V and J are TRBV5-1 and TRBJ2-2; 10 bases align to TRBD1. Germline V gives CDR1 SGHRS, CDR2 YFSETQ. This CDR3 comprises 14 residues.

The rearrangement uses TRBV2 and TRBJ1-2; D gene ambiguous. Germline CDR1 SNHLY, CDR2 FYNNEI. This CDR3 region has 16 residues. V shed 5 bases and J shed 4 bases, with 20 bases lying between them. CDR3 nucleotide sequence: TGTGCCAGCAGTATGAGAGGGTGGAGGTCTAGCTATGGCTACACCTTC. Amino acid sequence: CASSMRGWRSSYGYTF.

This clonotype turned up a few times. CDR3 sequence: CASTSDGGNQPQHF. In DNA form, the CDR3 reads TGTGCCAGCACCTCCGACGGGGGGAATCAGCCCCAGCATTTT. V and J are TRBV2 and TRBJ1-5, with D perhaps matching TRBD1 (5 bases). Trimming removed 7 bases from V and 4 bases from J, with 14 bases in between. Germline CDR1 SNHLY, CDR2 FYNNEI. The CDR3 is 14 residues long.

This clonotype was observed a few times. The genes are TRBV24-1 and TRBJ1-5; D unresolved. V was cut by 6 bases and J by 1 base, with 9 bases left in between. Germline loops: CDR1 KGHDR, CDR2 SFDVKD. The length of the CDR3 is 14 residues. The CDR3, as DNA: TGTGCCACCAGTCGAGGAGGCAGCAATCAGCCCCAGCATTTT. It encodes CATSRGGSNQPQHF.

The chain joins TRBV20-1 to TRBJ2-7; TRBD2 agrees at 12 bases. Germline V lookup: CDR1 DFQATT, CDR2 SNEGSKA (reference sequence). The CDR3 runs to 15 residues. Trimming at V came to 6 bases and at J to 7 bases, leaving 13 bases not matched to a gene. CDR3 nucleotide sequence: TGCAGTGCCCCGGGCAAACTAGCGGGAGGCGGTGAGCAGTACTTC. Translated, it gives CSAPGKLAGGGEQYF.

Ten or more counts support this clonotype. V usage is TRBV11-1 and J usage is TRBJ2-1; 8 positions agree with TRBD2. The CDR3 has 18 residues. Trimming at V came to 0 bases and at J to 1 base, leaving 8 bases not matched to a gene. Per germline, CDR1 SGHAT and CDR2 FQDESV (reference sequence). The chain's CDR3 is CASSLALGGVASYNEQFF. CDR3 nucleotides: TGTGCCAGCAGCTTAGCGCTCGGGGGGGTTGCATCCTACAATGAGCAGTTCTTC.

This clonotype turned up a few times. J is TRBJ2-3 and V is TRBV29-1; the match to TRBD2 covers 10 bases. CDR3 length: 13 residues. The junction had 6 bases not matched to a gene; V was cut back by 6 bases and J by 6 bases. CDR1 is SQVTM and CDR2 is ANQGSEA in the germline V gene. DNA of the CDR3: TGCAGCGTCCAAGCGGGAGGGGCTGATACGCAGTATTTT. It specifies CSVQAGGADTQYF.

This clonotype has only one observation. The chain employs TRBV7-6 and TRBJ1-3; D is undetermined. The ends were cut back, 4 bases at V and 4 bases at J, with 17 bases in the middle. This CDR3 has 16 residues. Germline V CDR1 and CDR2: SGHVS, FNYEAQ. In DNA form, the CDR3 reads TGTGCCAGCAGCTCGCTTTTAGGTCGGGAGGGAAACACCATATATTTT. The encoded protein is CASSSLLGREGNTIYF.

This clonotype was detected only a few times. The chain employs TRBV18 and TRBJ2-7; 10 bases match TRBD2. CDR3 length equals 15 residues. The trim removed 3 bases at V and 6 bases at J, leaving 8 bases unmatched. Germline V gene lookup returns CDR1 KGHSH and CDR2 LQKENI. The CDR3 is CASSPGLAVTGEQYF. The CDR3 coding sequence is TGTGCCAGCTCACCCGGACTAGCGGTGACGGGCGAGCAGTACTTC.

The chain links TRBV6-1 to TRBJ1-3; D remains ambiguous. Germline V CDR1 and CDR2: MNHNS, SASEGT. With 6 bases removed from V and 16 bases from J, the gap between germline ends came to 19 bases. CDR3 length: 12 residues. CDR3: CASSQSKQILYF. CDR3 DNA sequence: TGTGCCAGCAGCCAATCAAAACAGATATTGTATTTT.

This clonotype has only a few counts. This rearrangement joins TRBV18 to TRBJ2-1; 9 bases map to TRBD1. The germline V gene has CDR1 KGHSH and CDR2 LQKENI. The V segment lost 6 bases and the J segment 7 bases; nucleotides outside the gene matches: 13. The CDR3 is made up of 16 amino acids. This chain's CDR3 is CASSERPGQGINEQFF. The CDR3 region has the DNA TGTGCCAGCTCCGAACGACCGGGACAGGGAATAAATGAGCAGTTCTTC.

This clonotype was seen ten or more times. The V and J genes are TRBV12-3 or TRBV12-4 and TRBJ1-2; D gene uncertain. There are 13 residues in the CDR3. With 7 bases removed from V and 3 bases from J, the gap between germline ends came to 12 bases. In DNA, the CDR3 is TGTGCCAGCACCGCATCCGGGGACTATGGCTACACCTTC. It specifies CASTASGDYGYTF.

This clonotype has a handful of counts. The V and J genes are TRBV4-1 and TRBJ2-7; D is possibly TRBD2 (5 bases). The CDR3 is made up of 15 amino acids. With 0 bases removed from V and 4 bases from J, the gap between germline ends came to 13 bases. The germline CDR1 and CDR2 sequences are MGHRA and YSYEKL. CDR3 DNA: TGCGCCAGCAGCCAAGATCGAGGGAGACTATACGAGCAGTACTTC. Translation: CASSQDRGRLYEQYF.

This clonotype was seen many times. The chain combines TRBV28 with TRBJ2-2, with D maybe TRBD1 (5 bases). Trimming pared 4 bases from V and 4 bases from J, leaving 16 bases between. Germline values: CDR1 MDHEN, CDR2 SYDVKM. This CDR3 has 16 residues. The CDR3: CASSSPRGTGTGELFF. The CDR3 coding sequence is TGTGCCAGCAGTTCCCCAAGGGGAACAGGCACCGGGGAGCTGTTTTTT.

This clonotype showed up many times. The DNA for the CDR3 is TGTGCCAGCAGTTTGGTCAGGGACAGCGACTATGGCTACACCTTC. Translation gives CASSLVRDSDYGYTF. V is TRBV28 and J is TRBJ1-2; 7 bases map to TRBD1. The germline V gene has CDR1 MDHEN and CDR2 SYDVKM. Trimming removed 3 bases from V and 3 bases from J; junction bases left unmatched: 7. The CDR3 extends over 15 amino acids.

In its sample, this clonotype was seen many times. This sequence joins TRBV28 and TRBJ2-7; D not resolved. CDR1 MDHEN and CDR2 SYDVKM come from the germline V gene. V lost 5 bases to trimming and J lost 5 bases, with 4 bases between them. This CDR3 is 10 amino acids long. CDR3 sequence reads: CASSENEQYF. CDR3 DNA sequence: TGTGCCAGCAGTGAGAACGAGCAGTACTTC.

This clonotype came up a few times. This sequence joins TRBV10-3 and TRBJ2-7; 10 bases are a match to TRBD2. Germline loops: CDR1 ENHRY, CDR2 SYGVKD. The CDR3 has 17 amino acids. The V and J ends lost 4 bases and 0 bases, in that order; junction bases with no gene match: 9. CDR3 loop: CAISVSGTSDSSYEQYF. CDR3 DNA: TGTGCCATCAGTGTTTCCGGGACTAGCGATAGCTCCTACGAGCAGTACTTC.